This T cell receptor beta chain was captured in a study of blood T cell repertoires in COVID-19. In the study overall: Sample material is recorded as cDNA or gDNA derived from T cells, B-cell-depleted T cells, or PBMCs.

Germline CDR1 reads SGHRS; CDR2 reads YFSETQ. V lost 1 base, J lost 10 bases, and 8 bases stayed unmatched. CDR3 size: 15 residues. Generated by immunoSEQ multiplex PCR, the TCRdb table keeps only in-frame clones and is missing some. Here the sample spans under 250,000 clones, 86% being singletons. Patients of the Seattle cohort, enrolled during active infection, were followed longitudinally. The J gene is TRBJ1-6, the V gene TRBV5-1; 7 positions match TRBD1. The sequenced material came from peripheral blood. The receptor was isolated from an elderly woman with COVID-19, enrolled during active disease. In DNA form, the CDR3 reads TGCGCCAGCAGCTTGCAGGGGGAAATCGCGTCACCCCTCCACTTT. This sequence encodes CASSLQGEIASPLHF.